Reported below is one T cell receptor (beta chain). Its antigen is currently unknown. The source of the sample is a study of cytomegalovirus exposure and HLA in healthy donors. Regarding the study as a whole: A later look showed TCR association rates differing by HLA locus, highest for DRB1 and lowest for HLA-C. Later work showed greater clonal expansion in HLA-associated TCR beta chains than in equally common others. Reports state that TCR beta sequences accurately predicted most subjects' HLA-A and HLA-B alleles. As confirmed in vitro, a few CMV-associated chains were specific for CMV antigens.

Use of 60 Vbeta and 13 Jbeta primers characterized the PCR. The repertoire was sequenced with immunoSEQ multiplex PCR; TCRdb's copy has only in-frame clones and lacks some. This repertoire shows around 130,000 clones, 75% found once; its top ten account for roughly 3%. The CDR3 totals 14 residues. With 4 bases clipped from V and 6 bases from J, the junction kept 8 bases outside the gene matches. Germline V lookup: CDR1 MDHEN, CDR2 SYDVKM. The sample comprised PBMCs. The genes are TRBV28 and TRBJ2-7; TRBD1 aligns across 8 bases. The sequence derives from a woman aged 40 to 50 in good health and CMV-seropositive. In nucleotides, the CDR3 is TGTGCCAGCAGTTCAGGACAGGGACGAGGCGAGCAGTACTTC. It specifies CASSSGQGRGEQYF.